This entry lists 16 T cell receptor beta chains sequenced from one sample in a study of cytomegalovirus exposure and HLA in healthy donors. PCR used 60 Vbeta primers and 13 Jbeta primers. The method was immunoSEQ multiplex PCR; TCRdb's version includes in-frame clones alone and lacks a portion of them. This table has approximately 82,000 clones, roughly four fifths appearing once. The specimen was PBMCs. The receptor source for this set is a woman aged 50 to 65 in good health and CMV-seropositive.

The V and J genes are TRBV27 and TRBJ2-7, with TRBD2 matching over 16 bases. The ends lost 6 bases at V and 5 bases at J; junction bases unmatched: 7. The CDR3 totals 16 residues. Germline CDR1 is MNHEY and CDR2 is SMNVEV (reference sequence). In DNA, the CDR3 is TGTGCCAGCAGCGGGACTAGCGGGAGGGCCCTGAACGAGCAGTACTTC. Its translation: CASSGTSGRALNEQYF.

The chain joins TRBV19 to TRBJ2-1; D might be TRBD2 (5 bases). Trimming left V 9 bases short and J 0 bases short, with 9 bases between. This CDR3 comprises 13 residues. Per the germline V gene, CDR1 is LNHDA and CDR2 is SQIVND (reference sequence). The CDR3 DNA reads as TGTGCCAGCCGGAGGAGCTCCTACAATGAGCAGTTCTTC. Its translation: CASRRSSYNEQFF.

V usage is TRBV7-9 and J usage is TRBJ2-1, with no clear D. CDR3 length: 12 amino acids. Trimming left V 2 bases short and J 9 bases short, with 8 bases between. The germline CDR1 and CDR2 sequences are SEHNR and FQNEAQ (reference sequence). CDR3 residues: CASSLSVFEQFF. In nucleotides, the CDR3 is TGTGCCAGCAGCTTATCAGTTTTTGAGCAGTTCTTC.

The chain couples TRBV11-2 to TRBJ1-1, with unresolved D. There are 14 residues in the CDR3. Trimming took off 2 bases at V and 1 base at J, with 8 bases between the two ends. Germline V gene sequence: CDR1 SGHAT, CDR2 FQNNGV. The chain's CDR3 is CASSLFEGNTEAFF. The CDR3 region has the DNA TGTGCCAGCAGCTTATTTGAGGGGAACACTGAAGCTTTCTTT.

The gene calls are TRBV4-2 and TRBJ2-1, with D possibly matching TRBD2 (6 bases). The CDR3 consists of 17 residues. The V gene's germline CDR1 is LGHNA and CDR2 YNFKEQ. V lost 1 base, J lost 7 bases, and 20 bases lay in between. CDR3 in DNA: TGTGCCAGCAGCCAAGCGGGGGTAGTAAACCTGGGGAATGAGCAGTTCTTC. Its protein product is CASSQAGVVNLGNEQFF.

This sequence joins TRBV28 and TRBJ2-4, with a tentative D call TRBD1 (5 bases). There are 15 residues in the CDR3. Trimming left V 4 bases short and J 5 bases short, with 15 bases between. CDR1 is MDHEN, CDR2 SYDVKM, per germline. CDR3 in DNA: TGTGCCAGCAGTTACCAAGGGGTTATCCAAAACATTCAGTACTTC. This translates into CASSYQGVIQNIQYF.

The V call is TRBV6-5, the J call TRBJ1-5; 8 bases map to TRBD1. The CDR3 consists of 14 residues. Per germline, CDR1 MNHEY and CDR2 SVGAGI. With 2 bases clipped from V and 6 bases from J, the junction kept 3 bases outside the gene matches. The CDR3 protein is CASSYGQGAQPQHF. The CDR3 DNA sequence: TGTGCCAGCAGTTACGGACAGGGCGCTCAGCCCCAGCATTTT.

This clone came up a few times. The rearrangement links TRBV6-5 to TRBJ1-1; D gene unclear. The CDR3 runs 15 residues. CDR1 is MNHEY, CDR2 SVGAGI, per germline. Trimming stripped 5 bases from V and 1 base from J, with 14 bases between. In DNA, the CDR3 is TGTGCCAGCAGTGTAAAACAGCCCCCGAACACTGAAGCTTTCTTT. Protein: CASSVKQPPNTEAFF.

This clone was picked up a small number of times. The chain recombines TRBV6-1 with TRBJ2-4; maybe TRBD1 (6 bases). Germline V gene sequence: CDR1 MNHNS, CDR2 SASEGT. CDR3 size: 15 residues. The V end lost 2 bases, the J end lost 0 bases, and 8 bases lay between the germline ends. The CDR3 loop is CASSELGGAKNIQYF. The CDR3 DNA follows: TGTGCCAGCAGTGAACTAGGGGGAGCCAAAAACATTCAGTACTTC.

This clone was seen once. The rearrangement joins TRBV19 to TRBJ2-3; TRBD2 matches at 8 bases. The germline gives CDR1 LNHDA, CDR2 SQIVND (reference sequence). This CDR3 has 16 residues. J lost 1 base, V lost 6 bases, and 9 bases had no gene match. CDR3 bases: TGTGCCAGTAGCACCCTAGCGGGTGCTGGCACAGATACGCAGTATTTT. It encodes CASSTLAGAGTDTQYF.

In DNA form, the CDR3 reads TGTGCCAGCAGTTTTTACGGGACTAGCGGCTACGAGCAGTACTTC. Translating it yields CASSFYGTSGYEQYF. V is TRBV27 and J is TRBJ2-7; the match to TRBD2 covers 11 bases. Germline assignment: CDR1 MNHEY and CDR2 SMNVEV (reference sequence). The CDR3 covers 15 residues. Trimming removed 3 bases from V and 3 bases from J; junction bases left unmatched: 4.

The CDR3 region has the DNA TGTGCCAGCAGCTACCCCCCCGGGGACTACCGGAACACCGGGGAGCTGTTTTTT. This translates into CASSYPPGDYRNTGELFF. V gene TRBV5-6 combines with J gene TRBJ2-2; 7 bases line up with TRBD2. Germline V lookup: CDR1 SGHDT, CDR2 YYEEEE. The CDR3 runs 18 residues. V gave up 3 bases and J gave up 1 base; unmatched junction bases: 12.

This clone came up a few times. V and J are TRBV5-4 and TRBJ2-2; possible D gene TRBD1, 5 bases. The CDR3 has 15 amino acids. V lost 3 bases and J lost 5, with 14 bases in between. CDR1 SGHNT and CDR2 YYREEE come from the germline V gene (reference sequence). The CDR3 sequence: CASSSGLVRTGELFF. CDR3 DNA sequence: TGTGCCAGCAGCTCAGGGCTAGTTCGAACCGGGGAGCTGTTTTTT.

The CDR3 spells CASSLAPDMTVGTQYF. The CDR3 nucleotides read TGTGCCAGCAGCTTAGCTCCGGACATGACAGTCGGGACCCAGTACTTC. V gene TRBV7-2 combines with J gene TRBJ2-5; maybe TRBD1 (5 bases). Germline CDR1 SGHTA, CDR2 FQGNSA. V gave up 0 bases and J gave up 7 bases, with 18 bases separating them. The CDR3 extends over 16 amino acids. Full variable domain (missing parts from reference TRBV7-2 and TRBJ2-5): GAGVSQSPSNKVTEKGKDVELRCDPISGHTALYWYRQSLGQGLEFLIYFQGNSAPDKSGLPSDRFSAERTGGSVSTLTIQRTQQEDSAVYLCASSLAPDMTVGTQYFGPGTRLLVL.

This clone was counted a single time. The genes are TRBV5-6 and TRBJ2-1; TRBD2 matches 8 bases. The CDR3 is 14 residues long. In germline, CDR1 is SGHDT, CDR2 YYEEEE. V was pared by 0 bases and J by 7 bases, with 3 bases of the junction left unmatched. The CDR3 spells CASSLVASGNEQFF. In nucleotides, the CDR3 is TGTGCCAGCAGCTTGGTGGCTAGCGGGAATGAGCAGTTCTTC.

This clone came up a few times. Additional DNA sequences in this sample encode the identical CDR3. The gene calls are TRBV5-4 and TRBJ1-2; TRBD1 is a possible D gene (5 bases). The CDR3 runs to 12 residues. Looked up from germline, CDR1 is SGHNT and CDR2 is YYREEE (reference sequence). V was trimmed by 3 bases and J by 5 bases, leaving 8 bases between them. CDR3 in DNA: TGTGCCAGCAGCTCCGACAGTTATGGCTACACCTTC. Residues: CASSSDSYGYTF.